A selection of T cell receptor beta chains follows, all from one sample in a study of blood T cells in healthy people across ages. A single record per CDR3 protein comes from TCRdb applying MiXCR to the 5' RACE reads. Of over 950,000 distinct CDR3 sequences in the sample, roughly two fifths were seen once. Sequencing was done on a sample of blood. The receptors derive from a man younger than 35 in good health. The CDR3 runs from the conserved cysteine through the conserved F or W. D genes are given only for firm matches. Size tells how often a clone was seen (once, few, many) or the class of an expanded clone, and some rows leave it out.

d_call: TRBD1; clone_size: few; cdr3_length: 17; v_call: TRBV14; j_call: TRBJ2-7; cdr3_aa: CASSHGRRTGYSSEQYF
d_call: TRBD2; clone_size: many; cdr3_length: 16; v_call: TRBV7-2; j_call: TRBJ2-1; cdr3_aa: CASSSGLAPQYNEQFF
d_call: .; clone_size: .; cdr3_length: 14; v_call: TRBV6-6; j_call: TRBJ2-7; cdr3_aa: CASRATGSYNEQYF
d_call: .; clone_size: few; cdr3_length: 14; v_call: TRBV20-1; j_call: TRBJ1-4; cdr3_aa: CSAPNPGGAEKLFF
d_call: .; clone_size: few; cdr3_length: 14; v_call: TRBV20-1; j_call: TRBJ2-1; cdr3_aa: CSARYSFGGNEQFF
d_call: .; clone_size: .; cdr3_length: 15; v_call: TRBV5-1; j_call: TRBJ1-2; cdr3_aa: CASSLADGQNYGYTF
d_call: TRBD1; clone_size: .; cdr3_length: 16; v_call: TRBV20-1; j_call: TRBJ1-6; cdr3_aa: CSAVTGGRPYNSPLHF
d_call: .; clone_size: .; cdr3_length: 13; v_call: TRBV20-1; j_call: TRBJ1-2; cdr3_aa: CSASLQGDRGYTF
d_call: TRBD1; clone_size: .; cdr3_length: 15; v_call: TRBV6-6; j_call: TRBJ2-2; cdr3_aa: CASYGTGGNTGELFF
d_call: .; clone_size: .; cdr3_length: 13; v_call: TRBV14; j_call: TRBJ1-2; cdr3_aa: CASSPRLAQGYTF
d_call: TRBD1; clone_size: .; cdr3_length: 15; v_call: TRBV14; j_call: TRBJ1-2; cdr3_aa: CASSLASGTGYGYTF
d_call: .; clone_size: .; cdr3_length: 14; v_call: TRBV7-8; j_call: TRBJ1-2; cdr3_aa: CASSLDQGLGGYTF
d_call: .; clone_size: few; cdr3_length: 13; v_call: TRBV25-1; j_call: TRBJ1-2; cdr3_aa: CASSFNREYGYTF
d_call: .; clone_size: .; cdr3_length: 14; v_call: TRBV3-1; j_call: TRBJ2-2; cdr3_aa: CASSPRGGSGELFF
d_call: .; clone_size: .; cdr3_length: 15; v_call: TRBV28; j_call: TRBJ2-7; cdr3_aa: CVSSERKTANNEQYF
d_call: .; clone_size: many; cdr3_length: 14; v_call: TRBV20-1; j_call: TRBJ2-3; cdr3_aa: CSARGSKESDTQYF
d_call: TRBD1; clone_size: few; cdr3_length: 16; v_call: TRBV5-1; j_call: TRBJ2-7; cdr3_aa: CASSFRDRRLTYEQYF
d_call: .; clone_size: .; cdr3_length: 15; v_call: TRBV27; j_call: TRBJ1-1; cdr3_aa: CASSGSASLNTEAFF
d_call: .; clone_size: few; cdr3_length: 13; v_call: TRBV19; j_call: TRBJ1-1; cdr3_aa: CASSISKNTEAFF
d_call: .; clone_size: many; cdr3_length: 15; v_call: TRBV7-2; j_call: TRBJ2-1; cdr3_aa: CASSLAGGSIGEQFF
d_call: .; clone_size: .; cdr3_length: 16; v_call: TRBV9; j_call: TRBJ1-4; cdr3_aa: CASSAGQSTTNEKLFF
d_call: .; clone_size: .; cdr3_length: 15; v_call: TRBV5-1; j_call: TRBJ2-3; cdr3_aa: CASSDFPGSGPKEYF
d_call: .; clone_size: .; cdr3_length: 18; v_call: TRBV6-5; j_call: TRBJ1-1; cdr3_aa: CASCHSIWAGLMNTEAFF
d_call: .; clone_size: .; cdr3_length: 15; v_call: TRBV3-1; j_call: TRBJ1-6; cdr3_aa: CASTQHRRPDSPLHF
d_call: TRBD1; clone_size: .; cdr3_length: 15; v_call: TRBV7-9; j_call: TRBJ2-2; cdr3_aa: CASSPRTGNTGELFF
d_call: TRBD1; clone_size: .; cdr3_length: 19; v_call: TRBV4-3; j_call: TRBJ1-1; cdr3_aa: CASSQRLGPLEGARTEAFF
d_call: .; clone_size: .; cdr3_length: 10; v_call: TRBV12-3/TRBV12-4; j_call: TRBJ1-4; cdr3_aa: CASSGGRLFF